The next 22 T cell receptor beta chains were all read from a single sample in a study of response to subunit inactivated influenza vaccine. A single record per CDR3 protein comes from TCRdb applying MiXCR to the RT-PCR reads. This table has 500,000 to 600,000 distinct CDR3 sequences, roughly 10% appearing once. This sample was shared with a second study, whose subject was T cells expressing NK-cell markers. That study reports: Production of TCR beta cDNA relied on 5'RACE template switching with UMIs.

The input for sequencing was PBMCs from blood, taken on the day of vaccination. Source of these receptors: a man aged 45 to 65 who received an inactivated influenza vaccine.

This clonotype was recorded many times. The chain carries TRBV20-1 and TRBJ2-1, with 10 bases that match TRBD1. V shed 6 bases, J shed 3 bases, and the junction held 5 bases outside the gene matches. Germline-derived CDR1 and CDR2 are DFQATT and SNEGSKA (reference sequence). The CDR3 runs to 14 residues. The CDR3 nucleotides are TGCAGTGCGAGACGGGACAGGGGCTACAATGAGCAGTTCTTC. It is translated as CSARRDRGYNEQFF.

This clonotype was seen a few times. The chain carries TRBV27 and TRBJ2-3, with 7 bases that match TRBD1. The trim removed 4 bases at V and 2 bases at J, leaving 6 bases unmatched. Germline CDR1 is MNHEY and CDR2 is SMNVEV (reference sequence). The CDR3 loop spans 15 amino acids. DNA of the CDR3: TGTGCCAGCAGTTCCTGGACAGGAGCCACAGATACGCAGTATTTT. Translation gives CASSSWTGATDTQYF.

This clonotype was counted a few times. The chain recombines TRBV11-3 with TRBJ2-2; 8 bases map to TRBD1. The length of the CDR3 is 16 residues. CDR1 and CDR2 (germline): SGHNT, YENEEA. After removal of 5 bases from V and 2 bases from J, the junction contained 7 bases not matched to a gene. CDR3 loop: CASSLFGQGNTGELFF. CDR3 nucleotide sequence: TGTGCCAGCAGCCTTTTCGGACAGGGAAACACCGGGGAGCTGTTTTTT. The whole variable domain, remainder taken from reference TRBV11-3 and TRBJ2-2, is EAGVVQSPRYKIIEKKQPVAFWCNPISGHNTLYWYLQNLGQGPELLIRYENEEAVDDSQLPKDRFSAERLKGVDSTLKIQPAELGDSAVYLCASSLFGQGNTGELFFGEGSRLTVL.

In this sample, this clonotype turned up a few times. The chain links TRBV20-1 to TRBJ2-7; 8 bases agree with TRBD1. Germline values: CDR1 DFQATT, CDR2 SNEGSKA (reference sequence). Losses at the gene ends were 4 bases for V and 3 bases for J; bases not matched to a gene: 8. This CDR3 has 14 amino acids. The CDR3 sequence: CSATRTGPIYEQYF. Written as DNA, the CDR3 is TGCAGTGCTACAAGGACAGGGCCAATCTACGAGCAGTACTTC.

CDR3 nucleotides: TGTGCCAGCAGCCACACCGGACTAGCGCCCTACAATGAGCAGTTCTTC. Translation: CASSHTGLAPYNEQFF. This chain connects TRBV14 to TRBJ2-1; the match to TRBD2 covers 9 bases. The CDR3 contains 16 residues. Losses at the gene ends were 3 bases for V and 2 bases for J; bases not matched to a gene: 5. The germline V gene has CDR1 SGHDN and CDR2 FVKESK.

This clonotype was counted a few times. The chain recombines TRBV4-3 with TRBJ1-2; 7 positions match TRBD1. The CDR3 extends over 15 amino acids. Trimming removed 3 bases from V and 5 bases from J; junction bases left unmatched: 9. Germline CDR1 reads LGHNA; CDR2 reads YSLEER. Here the CDR3 DNA reads TGCGCCAGCAGCCATCTTGGACAGGATGTTTATGGCTACACCTTC. Its protein product is CASSHLGQDVYGYTF.

V usage is TRBV27 and J usage is TRBJ1-1, with D uncertain. The germline V gene encodes CDR1 MNHEY and CDR2 SMNVEV (reference sequence). This CDR3 is built from 13 residues. V was clipped by 6 bases and J by 3 bases, with 11 bases between them. The CDR3 sequence is CASSLTPYTEAFF. CDR3 DNA sequence: TGTGCCAGCAGCTTGACGCCGTACACTGAAGCTTTCTTT.

This clonotype was detected a few times. The chain couples TRBV29-1 to TRBJ2-2; tentative D call: TRBD2 (5 bases). The CDR3 spans 12 residues. Germline V gene data show CDR1 as SQVTM and CDR2 as ANQGSEA. The V and J ends lost 4 bases and 6 bases respectively, with 9 bases between them. The CDR3 DNA follows: TGCAGCGTTGTCGGGGATTCCGGGGAGCTGTTTTTT. Its protein product is CSVVGDSGELFF.

This clonotype was counted ten times or more. The genes are TRBV5-4 and TRBJ2-1; TRBD2 matches at 7 bases. The CDR3 loop spans 15 amino acids. In germline, CDR1 is SGHNT, CDR2 YYREEE (reference sequence). Germline trimming cut 4 bases from V and 6 bases from J; bases unmatched to any gene: 10. CDR3 amino acids: CASSPRGGSGNEQFF. CDR3 nucleotides: TGTGCCAGCAGCCCCAGAGGCGGGAGCGGCAATGAGCAGTTCTTC. The full variable domain, completed using reference TRBV5-4 and TRBJ2-1, is ETGVTQSPTHLIKTRGQQVTLRCSSQSGHNTVSWYQQALGQGPQFIFQYYREEENGRGNFPPRFSGLQFPNYSSELNVNALELDDSALYLCASSPRGGSGNEQFFGPGTRLTVL.

There are a few counts of this clonotype. The chain couples TRBV20-1 to TRBJ2-6; 7 nucleotides match TRBD1. This CDR3 has 13 amino acids. The trim removed 7 bases at V and 8 bases at J, leaving 8 bases unmatched. The V gene's germline CDR1 is DFQATT and CDR2 SNEGSKA (reference sequence). Written as DNA, the CDR3 is TGCAGTGGGTACCACAGGGGAACCAACGTCCTGACTTTC. Residues: CSGYHRGTNVLTF.

This clonotype was counted a few times. This rearrangement joins TRBV20-1 to TRBJ2-3, with TRBD2 matching over 9 bases. This CDR3 contains 17 residues. V shed 5 bases, J shed 0 bases, and the junction held 12 bases outside the gene matches. Germline V gene lookup returns CDR1 DFQATT and CDR2 SNEGSKA (reference sequence). CDR3 amino acids: CSAYRFLAGESTDTQYF. The CDR3 nucleotides read TGCAGTGCTTATCGATTTTTAGCGGGAGAGAGCACAGATACGCAGTATTTT.

This clonotype was recorded many times. This rearrangement joins TRBV6-5 to TRBJ2-6; 8 bases map to TRBD1. The germline V gene encodes CDR1 MNHEY and CDR2 SVGAGI. This CDR3 spans 14 amino acids. J gave up 12 bases and V 4 bases, and 8 bases lay outside the gene matches. The CDR3 nucleotides read TGTGCCAGCAGTTCCGGGACAGGTCCCTTCGTCCTGACTTTC. Translation gives CASSSGTGPFVLTF.

This clonotype was seen only a few times. The chain has TRBV27 and TRBJ2-2; 10 nucleotides agree with TRBD1. The CDR3 consists of 18 residues. In germline, CDR1 is MNHEY, CDR2 SMNVEV (reference sequence). J was trimmed by 5 bases and V by 5 bases; bases with no gene match: 14. The CDR3 nucleotides read TGTGCCAGCAGTGAGGACAGGGGGATAGCGGGGATTACCGGGGAGCTGTTTTTT. Translation: CASSEDRGIAGITGELFF.

The chain recombines TRBV15 with TRBJ2-5; D may be TRBD1 (6 bases). Germline loops: CDR1 LNHNV, CDR2 YYDKDF (reference sequence). The V and J ends lost 1 base and 3 bases respectively, with 6 bases between them. The CDR3 extends over 13 amino acids. The CDR3 is CATSRGQEETQYF. The CDR3 DNA follows: TGTGCCACCAGCAGAGGACAGGAAGAGACCCAGTACTTC.

The chain joins TRBV6-2 or TRBV6-3 to TRBJ2-1; 7 bases match TRBD2. The CDR3 covers 18 residues. With V trimmed by 0 bases and J by 0 bases, 8 bases remained unmatched. The germline V gene encodes CDR1 MNHEY and CDR2 SVGEGT. The CDR3 region is CASSYSISRGSSYNEQFF. CDR3 sequence (DNA): TGTGCCAGCAGTTACTCGATTTCGCGGGGGAGCTCCTACAATGAGCAGTTCTTC.

As for this clonotype: One end of the junction is discordant with germline, which a read error may explain. The chain links TRBV24-1 to TRBJ2-1; D tentatively fits TRBD1 or TRBD2 (5 bases each). This CDR3 has 16 amino acids. Germline V gene data show CDR1 as KGHDR and CDR2 as SFDVKD. CDR3 bases: TGTACCACCAGTGACCGATCCGGGACGTTATACAATGAGCAGTTCTTC. Protein product: CTTSDRSGTLYNEQFF.

This clonotype was observed a handful of times. This chain joins TRBV6-5 and TRBJ2-5, with 14 bases that match TRBD2. With V trimmed by 0 bases and J by 13 bases, 7 bases remained unmatched. The CDR3 is 15 amino acids. CDR1 is MNHEY and CDR2 is SVGAGI in the germline V gene. CDR3 sequence (DNA): TGTGCCAGCAGTTACTCGGCGGGACTAGCGGGGGCGGCGTACTTC. Translating it yields CASSYSAGLAGAAYF.

This clonotype has a count of ten or more. The chain has TRBV6-1 and TRBJ2-4; D is perhaps TRBD1 or TRBD2 (5 bases each). Trimming cost V 5 bases and J 3 bases, with 11 bases left between them. CDR3 length: 14 residues. Germline assignment: CDR1 MNHNS and CDR2 SASEGT. The CDR3 DNA reads as TGTGCCAGCAGTCCCGGGACGGGCAAAAACATTCAGTACTTC. Residues: CASSPGTGKNIQYF.

The V gene is TRBV20-1, the J gene TRBJ2-2, with D maybe TRBD2 (6 bases). V was clipped by 3 bases and J by 0 bases, with 11 bases between them. This CDR3 has 15 residues. Germline V CDR1 and CDR2: DFQATT, SNEGSKA (reference sequence). CDR3 DNA: TGCAGTGCTAGCAGCTTAGCGGCGAACACCGGGGAGCTGTTTTTT. Residues: CSASSLAANTGELFF.

The rearrangement joins TRBV7-9 to TRBJ2-1; 14 nucleotides match TRBD2. Unmatched junction bases numbered 11, after V lost 6 bases and J lost 10 bases. The CDR3 runs to 16 residues. Germline assignment: CDR1 SEHNR and CDR2 FQNEAQ (reference sequence). The CDR3 bases are TGTGCCAGCAGACCCAGACTAGCGGGGGGGGGTCCCGAGCAGTTCTTC. Protein: CASRPRLAGGGPEQFF.

This clonotype was recorded a few times. The rearrangement joins TRBV11-1 to TRBJ2-4; 12 bases match TRBD2. The CDR3 extends over 20 amino acids. Germline-derived CDR1 and CDR2 are SGHAT and FQDESV (reference sequence). With V trimmed by 4 bases and J by 0 bases, 13 bases remained unmatched. This chain's CDR3 is CASSSLGGTSGPLAKNIQYF. CDR3 nucleotides: TGTGCCAGCAGCTCTTTGGGGGGGACTAGCGGGCCACTAGCCAAAAACATTCAGTACTTC.

This clonotype has a count of ten or more. The chain has TRBV18 and TRBJ1-1; possibly TRBD1 for D (5 bases). CDR3 size: 12 residues. CDR1 and CDR2 from the germline V gene are KGHSH and LQKENI. Trimming took 3 bases from V and 8 from J, leaving 10 bases between them. The CDR3 loop reads CASSPRGLEAFF. Written as DNA, the CDR3 is TGTGCCAGCTCACCGAGGGGACTCGAAGCTTTCTTT.